This T cell receptor (beta chain) was sequenced during a study of regulatory T cells in long-lasting Graves disease. Study findings and constraints: Graves' patients with persistent disease showed TCR diversity lower than patients newly diagnosed.

This clonotype came up many times. As yet, its antigen is unknown. Arm-PCR of CDR3 regions with iRepertoire HTBI primers generated TCR beta libraries. One entry per CDR3 protein results from TCRdb running MiXCR on the multiplex PCR reads. The sample has about 540,000 distinct CDR3 sequences, approximately 13% seen once. The germline V gene encodes CDR1 SGHTA and CDR2 FQGNSA. Between the trimmed V and J ends, which lost 7 bases and 2 bases, there was a span of 9 bases. This CDR3 comprises 13 residues. Stated time point: newly diagnosed GD, antithyroid drugs for less than 3 months. PBMCs provided the RNA from which the TCR library was made. This sample also appeared in a second study, on T cells in Graves' hyperthyroidism and ophthalmopathy. As that report states: An absence of ophthalmopathy progression within 18 months meant stable Graves' hyperthyroidism.

The source was peripheral blood mononuclear cells (PBMCs), collected at new diagnosis, from a patient treated with antithyroid drugs. The TCR originated in a man aged 25-45 years with Graves disease. The chain has TRBV7-2 and TRBJ2-1; D is undetermined. The CDR3 region has the DNA TGTGCCAGCAAGTTGGGCCCCTACAATGAGCAGTTCTTC. It encodes CASKLGPYNEQFF.